Sequencing of this T cell receptor (beta chain) was carried out in a study of CD8+ T cells in alopecia areata. General observations from the study: Affected lesional scalp, above all in alopecia totalis/universalis, was more clonal than normal scalp.

It was cDNA, reverse transcribed from extracted RNA, that served as the sequencing template. Some clones are missing from TCRdb's copy, which holds only in-frame ones; the method was immunoSEQ multiplex PCR. The sample lists around 190,000 clones; 56% were seen once. Germline trimming cut 8 bases from V and 4 bases from J; bases unmatched to any gene: 9. CDR1 is SGHNT, CDR2 YYREEE, per germline (reference sequence). The length of the CDR3 is 15 residues. The table lists this clone with a few counts. Its antigen is currently unknown. The researchers isolated CD4+ and CD8+ T cells from PBMCs by sorting. The V call is TRBV5-4, the J call TRBJ2-7; 13 bases are a match to TRBD2. The sample was CD8+ T cells sorted from blood. The TCR comes from a human donor in good health. This CDR3 reads CASRLAGGLAYEQYF. The CDR3 region has the DNA TGTGCCAGTCGACTAGCGGGGGGCCTGGCTTACGAGCAGTACTTC.